The rows below give T cell receptor beta chains drawn from one sample of a study of shared clonotypes between healthy human individuals. Clones were sequenced by immunoSEQ multiplex PCR, and TCRdb holds only the in-frame ones, with some missing. This table holds approximately 810,000 clones, almost 95% found once. The sample was naive CD8+ T cells sorted from blood. Receptors originate from a man aged 25-40 years in good health. The CDR3 runs from the conserved cysteine through the conserved F or W. The D gene is left open where the match is weak. Not all rows give a size; the values are once, few, many and, for expanded clones, a class.

D gene | clone size | J gene | V gene | CDR3 protein | CDR3 DNA
. | . | TRBJ2-7 | TRBV10-2 | CASSGGLASHEGDEQYF | TGCGCCAGCAGTGGGGGGCTAGCATCACATGAGGGCGACGAGCAGTACTTC
. | . | TRBJ2-1 | TRBV27 | CASSFTGTRGQFF | TGTGCCAGCAGTTTCACAGGGACCAGGGGGCAGTTCTTC
. | . | TRBJ1-2 | TRBV6-5 | CASGFVDGTDGYTF | TGTGCCAGCGGGTTCGTGGACGGGACGGATGGCTACACCTTC
. | . | TRBJ1-1 | TRBV7-9 | CASSLAVTEGTEAFF | TGTGCCAGCAGCTTAGCGGTGACTGAGGGCACTGAAGCTTTCTTT
. | . | TRBJ2-3 | TRBV9 | CASSVEGLRTDTQYF | TGTGCCAGCAGCGTAGAGGGACTCCGCACAGATACGCAGTATTTT
. | . | TRBJ1-4 | TRBV19 | CASSIVRGRGEKLFF | TGTGCCAGTAGTATAGTACGGGGGCGTGGTGAAAAACTGTTTTTT
. | . | TRBJ2-7 | TRBV6-5 | CASSYGQNYEQYF | TGTGCCAGCAGTTACGGACAGAATTACGAGCAGTACTTC
TRBD2 | few | TRBJ2-1 | TRBV28 | CASSLLAGAHNEQFF | TGTGCCAGCAGTTTATTAGCGGGAGCCCACAATGAGCAGTTCTTC
. | . | TRBJ2-7 | TRBV15 | CATSGGDDSYEQYF | TGTGCCACCAGCGGAGGGGACGACTCCTACGAGCAGTACTTC
TRBD1 | . | TRBJ2-2 | TRBV7-9 | CASSLGDRFTGELFF | TGTGCCAGCAGCTTGGGGGACAGGTTCACCGGGGAGCTGTTTTTT
TRBD1 | . | TRBJ1-1 | TRBV29-1 | CSGGRDSGNTEAFF | TGCAGCGGGGGCCGGGACAGCGGGAACACTGAAGCTTTCTTT
TRBD1 | . | TRBJ2-2 | TRBV15 | CATSRGLQGIAGELFF | TGTGCCACCAGCAGAGGGCTACAGGGGATCGCCGGGGAGCTGTTTTTT
. | few | TRBJ2-2 | TRBV5-6 | CASSVTLPGELFF | TGTGCCAGCAGTGTTACGTTACCCGGGGAGCTGTTTTTT
TRBD2 | . | TRBJ2-1 | TRBV27 | CASSLSPGLAGDEQFF | TGTGCCAGCAGTTTATCCCCAGGACTAGCGGGCGATGAGCAGTTCTTC
. | . | TRBJ2-1 | TRBV10-3 | CAISERSSYNEQFF | TGTGCCATCAGTGAGCGGTCATCCTACAATGAGCAGTTCTTC
. | . | TRBJ2-2 | TRBV28 | CASTLGVADNTGELFF | TGTGCCAGCACCCTAGGGGTAGCGGATAACACCGGGGAGCTGTTTTTT
. | . | TRBJ1-5 | TRBV5-3 | CARSLELRHSNQPQHF | TGTGCCAGAAGCTTGGAGTTACGGCATAGCAATCAGCCCCAGCATTTT
. | . | TRBJ2-3 | TRBV7-9 | CASSLAATDTQYF | TGTGCCAGCAGCTTAGCAGCCACAGATACGCAGTATTTT
. | . | TRBJ2-7 | TRBV27 | CASSPNRIREQYF | TGTGCCAGCAGCCCAAACAGGATCCGGGAGCAGTACTTC
. | . | TRBJ2-4 | TRBV7-9 | CASTEAAKNIQYF | TGTGCCAGCACCGAAGCAGCCAAAAACATTCAGTACTTC
TRBD2 | . | TRBJ2-7 | TRBV4-1 | CASSPIISSGRASYEQYF | TGCGCCAGCAGCCCAATTATATCTAGCGGGAGAGCTTCCTACGAGCAGTACTTC
. | . | TRBJ2-7 | TRBV2 | CASSDSRNRREQYF | TGTGCCAGCAGTGATTCCCGTAATCGGCGGGAGCAGTACTTC
TRBD1 | . | TRBJ2-1 | TRBV4-1 | CASSLGQGSYNEQFF | TGCGCCAGCAGCCTGGGACAGGGATCCTACAATGAGCAGTTCTTC
. | . | TRBJ2-5 | TRBV2 | CASIGRRETQYF | TGTGCCAGCATAGGGCGGCGAGAGACCCAGTACTTC
. | . | TRBJ2-7 | TRBV10-3 | CAISESRFGEYF | TGTGCCATCAGTGAGTCGAGGTTCGGCGAGTACTTC
. | . | TRBJ1-4 | TRBV2 | CASSEIVQGHEEKLFF | TGTGCCAGCAGTGAAATAGTTCAGGGGCACGAGGAAAAACTGTTTTTT
. | . | TRBJ1-1 | TRBV5-4 | CASSPPGYTEAFF | TGTGCCAGCAGCCCCCCCGGATACACTGAAGCTTTCTTT
. | . | TRBJ1-1 | TRBV6-5 | CASSSQGRGTEAFF | TGTGCCAGCAGTTCCCAGGGTAGGGGCACTGAAGCTTTCTTT
TRBD1 | . | TRBJ2-7 | TRBV25-1 | CASSAGQGLEQYF | TGTGCCAGCAGTGCGGGACAGGGGCTCGAGCAGTACTTC
TRBD2 | few | TRBJ2-5 | TRBV9 | CASSVRAGGKETQYF | TGTGCCAGCAGCGTAAGAGCGGGAGGAAAGGAGACCCAGTACTTC
TRBD1 | . | TRBJ1-1 | TRBV7-9 | CASVVWDSLNTEAFF | TGTGCCAGCGTAGTGTGGGACAGCCTGAACACTGAAGCTTTCTTT
. | . | TRBJ2-1 | TRBV11-2 | CASSYESYNEQFF | TGTGCCAGCAGCTATGAAAGCTACAATGAGCAGTTCTTC
TRBD2 | . | TRBJ2-7 | TRBV29-1 | CSVTGTNSYEQYF | TGCAGCGTTACCGGGACTAATTCCTACGAGCAGTACTTC
. | . | TRBJ1-5 | TRBV19 | CASSTQWGRNQPQHF | TGTGCCAGTAGTACACAGTGGGGGCGCAATCAGCCCCAGCATTTT
. | . | TRBJ2-5 | TRBV7-9 | CASSLVIETQYF | TGTGCCAGCAGCTTAGTTATAGAGACCCAGTACTTC
. | . | TRBJ1-1 | TRBV5-1 | CASSLIVGEEDTEAFF | TGCGCCAGCAGCTTGATTGTGGGGGAGGAGGACACTGAAGCTTTCTTT
. | . | TRBJ1-2 | TRBV29-1 | CSVGPEANYGYTF | TGCAGCGTAGGACCGGAAGCTAACTATGGCTACACCTTC
TRBD1 | . | TRBJ1-1 | TRBV4-1 | CASSYSDRGPEAFF | TGCGCCAGCAGCTACTCGGACAGGGGACCTGAAGCTTTCTTT
. | . | TRBJ2-5 | TRBV25-1 | CASSEGTGAWETQYF | TGTGCCAGCAGTGAAGGGACCGGAGCGTGGGAGACCCAGTACTTC